What follows describes a single T cell receptor beta chain. The source of the sample is a study of cytomegalovirus exposure and HLA in healthy donors. Trimming at V came to 2 bases and at J to 14 bases, leaving 2 bases not matched to a gene. CDR3 size: 12 residues. Germline CDR1 SGHDN, CDR2 FVKESK. The PCR ran on 60 Vbeta and 13 Jbeta primers. TCRdb's table, derived via immunoSEQ multiplex PCR, lists solely in-frame clones and lacks some. This sample has 100,000 to 150,000 clones, with around 76% found just once. The sample was PBMCs. This sequence joins TRBV14 and TRBJ2-1; 11 nucleotides align to TRBD1. The clonotype was recovered from a woman aged 45-59 years in good health and CMV-seronegative. CDR3 DNA sequence: TGTGCCAGCAGCCAATCGGGACAGGGGGAGTTCTTC. This encodes CASSQSGQGEFF.